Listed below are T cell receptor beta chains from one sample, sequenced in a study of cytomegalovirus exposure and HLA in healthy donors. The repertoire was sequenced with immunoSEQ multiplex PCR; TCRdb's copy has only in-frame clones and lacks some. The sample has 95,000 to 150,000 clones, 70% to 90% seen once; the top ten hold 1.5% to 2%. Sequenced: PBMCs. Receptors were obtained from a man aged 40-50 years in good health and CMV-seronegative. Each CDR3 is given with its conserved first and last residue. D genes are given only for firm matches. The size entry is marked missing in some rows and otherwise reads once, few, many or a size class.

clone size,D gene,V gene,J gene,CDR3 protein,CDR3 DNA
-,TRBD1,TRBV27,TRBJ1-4,CASSSRTGGKEKLFF,TGTGCCAGCAGTTCGAGGACAGGGGGGAAGGAAAAACTGTTTTTT
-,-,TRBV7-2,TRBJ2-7,CASSSGTLNYEQYF,TGTGCCAGCAGCTCGGGGACACTTAACTACGAGCAGTACTTC
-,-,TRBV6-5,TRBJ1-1,CASSYQDGAGVAFF,TGTGCCAGCAGTTACCAGGACGGCGCGGGGGTAGCTTTCTTT
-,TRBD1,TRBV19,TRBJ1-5,CASTTGQINQPQHF,TGTGCCAGTACCACGGGACAGATAAATCAGCCCCAGCATTTT
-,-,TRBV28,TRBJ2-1,CASSPPGVDEQFF,TGTGCCAGCAGTCCTCCGGGGGTAGATGAGCAGTTCTTC
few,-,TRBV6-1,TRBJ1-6,CASSEMGLDNSPLHF,TGTGCCAGCAGTGAGATGGGACTGGATAATTCACCCCTCCACTTT
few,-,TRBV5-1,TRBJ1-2,CASSSTERRGYTF,TGCGCCAGCAGCTCTACCGAGCGACGGGGCTACACCTTC
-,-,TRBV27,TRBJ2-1,CASSLYGRGQFF,TGTGCCAGCAGTTTATATGGCAGGGGGCAGTTCTTC
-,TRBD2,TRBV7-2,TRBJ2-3,CASSLALAGADTQYF,TGTGCCAGCAGCTTAGCACTAGCGGGGGCAGATACGCAGTATTTT
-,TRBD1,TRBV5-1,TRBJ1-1,CASSSQGGDTEAFF,TGCGCCAGCAGCTCTCAGGGGGGCGACACTGAAGCTTTCTTT
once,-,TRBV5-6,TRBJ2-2,CASSLVRGNTGELFF,TGTGCCAGCAGCTTGGTGCGGGGGAACACCGGGGAGCTGTTTTTT
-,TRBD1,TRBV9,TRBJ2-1,CASSGSPQQGAGNEQFF,TGTGCCAGCAGCGGATCCCCTCAACAGGGGGCCGGGAATGAGCAGTTCTTC
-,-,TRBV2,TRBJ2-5,CASSELTVKETQYF,TGTGCCAGCAGTGAGTTGACAGTTAAAGAGACCCAGTACTTC
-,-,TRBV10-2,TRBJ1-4,CASTCKATRLFF,TGCGCCAGCACATGTAAAGCTACGCGACTGTTTTTT
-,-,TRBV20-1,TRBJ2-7,CSARYFEQYF,TGCAGTGCTAGGTATTTCGAGCAGTACTTC
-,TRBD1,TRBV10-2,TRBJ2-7,CASSDTGTGDYEQYF,TGCGCCAGCAGTGACACCGGGACAGGGGACTACGAGCAGTACTTC
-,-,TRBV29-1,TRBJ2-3,CSVEETATDTQYF,TGCAGCGTTGAAGAGACAGCCACAGATACGCAGTATTTT
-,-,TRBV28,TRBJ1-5,CASMEGINQMAQHF,TGTGCCAGCATGGAGGGGATAAACCAGATGGCCCAGCATTTT
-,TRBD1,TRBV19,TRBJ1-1,CASRPFIQGASEAFF,TGTGCCAGTAGGCCATTTATCCAGGGGGCCTCTGAAGCTTTCTTT
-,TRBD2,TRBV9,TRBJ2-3,CASSLLGLAGGTDTQYF,TGTGCCAGCAGCTTACTGGGACTAGCGGGAGGCACAGATACGCAGTATTTT
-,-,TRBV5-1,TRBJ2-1,CASSLSGNYNEQFF,TGCGCCAGCAGCTTGTCAGGGAATTACAATGAGCAGTTCTTC
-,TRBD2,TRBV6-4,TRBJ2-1,CASSPWGSGSFNEQFF,TGTGCCAGCAGCCCCTGGGGTAGCGGGAGTTTTAATGAGCAGTTCTTC
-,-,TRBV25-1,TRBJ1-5,CASSGYNQPQHF,TGTGCCAGCAGTGGTTACAATCAGCCCCAGCATTTT
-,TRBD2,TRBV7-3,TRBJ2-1,CASSYGGGSNEQFF,TGTGCCAGCAGCTACGGGGGGGGGTCCAATGAGCAGTTCTTC
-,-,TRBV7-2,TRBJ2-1,CASSLLTGSYNEQFF,TGTGCCAGCAGCTTACTGACGGGCTCCTACAATGAGCAGTTCTTC
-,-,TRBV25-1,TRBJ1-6,CASSEEGTSSPLHF,TGTGCCAGCAGTGAGGAGGGTACTTCGTCACCCCTCCACTTT
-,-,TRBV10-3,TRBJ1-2,CAASRGANYGYTF,TGTGCCGCCTCACGGGGGGCTAACTATGGCTACACCTTC
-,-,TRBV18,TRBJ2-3,CASSPARYTDTQYF,TGTGCCAGCTCACCGGCCAGGTACACAGATACGCAGTATTTT
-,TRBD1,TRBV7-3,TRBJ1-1,CASSSQGGTEAFF,TGTGCCAGCAGCTCCCAAGGGGGCACGGAAGCTTTCTTT
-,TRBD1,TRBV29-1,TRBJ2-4,CSVEGGGQGARMDSQYF,TGCAGCGTTGAAGGGGGTGGACAGGGGGCGAGAATGGACAGTCAGTACTTC
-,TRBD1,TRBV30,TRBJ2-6,CAWRGDRTPSGANVLTF,TGTGCCTGGAGGGGGGACAGGACCCCATCTGGGGCCAACGTCCTGACTTTC
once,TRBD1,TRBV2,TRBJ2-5,CASSTGEETQYF,TGTGCCAGCAGTACAGGGGAAGAGACCCAGTACTTC
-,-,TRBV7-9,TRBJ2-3,CASSSTGTDTQYF,TGTGCCAGCAGCTCGACAGGCACAGATACGCAGTATTTT
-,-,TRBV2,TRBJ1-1,CASGEVWSTEAFF,TGTGCCAGTGGAGAAGTCTGGAGCACTGAAGCTTTCTTT
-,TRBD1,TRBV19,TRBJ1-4,CASSLFPGTGVINEKLFF,TGTGCCAGTAGTCTTTTTCCCGGGACAGGGGTCATTAATGAAAAACTGTTTTTT
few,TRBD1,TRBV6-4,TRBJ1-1,CASSDSRDREAFF,TGTGCCAGCAGTGACTCCCGGGACAGGGAAGCTTTCTTT
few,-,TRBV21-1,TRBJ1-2,CASSKDKNYGYTF,TGTGCCAGCAGCAAAGACAAAAACTATGGCTACACCTTC
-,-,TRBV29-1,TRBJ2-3,CSVTKGGRVTIQGTDTQYF,TGCAGCGTTACAAAAGGTGGACGGGTCACGATACAGGGCACAGATACGCAGTATTTT
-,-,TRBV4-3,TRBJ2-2,CASSQQPRQINTGELFF,TGCGCCAGCAGCCAACAACCCCGACAGATAAACACCGGGGAGCTGTTTTTT
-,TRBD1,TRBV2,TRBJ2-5,CASRVDRIQETQYF,TGTGCCAGCAGGGTGGACAGGATCCAAGAGACCCAGTACTTC
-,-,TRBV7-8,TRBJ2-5,CASSWGGGQETQYF,TGTGCCAGCAGCTGGGGAGGAGGCCAAGAGACCCAGTACTTC
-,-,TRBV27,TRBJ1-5,CASSYQGFNQPQHF,TGTGCCAGCAGTTACCAGGGATTCAATCAGCCCCAGCATTTT
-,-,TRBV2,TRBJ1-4,CASSDRGFGTNEKLFF,TGTGCCAGCAGTGATAGAGGGTTTGGAACTAATGAAAAACTGTTTTTT
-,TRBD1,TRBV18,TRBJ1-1,CASSPNRGEAFF,TGTGCCAGCTCACCCAACAGGGGTGAAGCTTTCTTT
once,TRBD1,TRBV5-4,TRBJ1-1,CASSFPGDRGRFTEAFF,TGTGCCAGCAGCTTCCCCGGGGACAGGGGGCGTTTCACTGAAGCTTTCTTT
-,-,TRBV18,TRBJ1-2,CASSPPAGIDGYTF,TGTGCCAGCTCACCACCTGCAGGTATAGATGGCTACACCTTC
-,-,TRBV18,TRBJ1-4,CASSPSGGREKLFF,TGTGCCAGCTCACCTTCAGGAGGTCGGGAAAAACTGTTTTTT
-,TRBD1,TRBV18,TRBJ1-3,CASSPQGGSGNTIYF,TGTGCCAGCTCACCACAAGGGGGCTCCGGAAACACCATATATTTT
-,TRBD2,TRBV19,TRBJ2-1,CASSMVTSGSNEQFF,TGTGCCAGTAGTATGGTCACTAGCGGGAGCAATGAGCAGTTCTTC